A selection of T cell receptor beta chains follows, all from one sample in a study of T cell responses to AZD1222 COVID-19 vaccine. The table came from immunoSEQ multiplex PCR; TCRdb's copy has only in-frame clones and leaves some out. The repertoire holds about 180,000 clones, with about 86% as singletons. The source material was peripheral blood, sampled 28 days after the second AZD1222 dose. These receptors were obtained from an adult who received the AZD1222 COVID-19 vaccine. Both conserved end residues are trimmed from each CDR3. A D gene is named only where the DNA matches it firmly.

TRBV6-5,NA,ASREGSRNSPLH
TRBV9,TRBD1,ASSVSGTAQETQY
TRBV27,TRBD1,ASSSQGATNEKLF
TRBV11-2,NA,ASSSEVYNEQF
TRBV11-2,NA,ASSLRDQGTAYEQY
TRBV19,NA,ATSWAYGYT
TRBV7-3,TRBD2,ASSSLAGAGGELF
TRBV5-6,TRBD2,ASSPTPGTSGYSTDTQY
TRBV7-9,TRBD1,ASSPDRGGEKLF
TRBV11-2,TRBD2,ASAHRGGDRYQETQY
TRBV6-1,NA,ASSEEEGGNQPQH
TRBV19,NA,ASSMSGANVLT
TRBV28,NA,ASSLGGTLGYT
TRBV2,TRBD1,ASSARTGTPGNTIY
TRBV28,NA,ASSVGGWESGSYEQY
TRBV6-2/TRBV6-3,TRBD1,ASSPIQGMNTEAF
TRBV5-1,TRBD1,ASSPGQGPEAF
TRBV9,TRBD1,ASSVADGQGART
TRBV6-6,TRBD2,ASSELAGFIETQY
TRBV28,NA,ASYRAGSTDTQY
TRBV10-1,TRBD2,ASKTSGGGVYEQY
TRBV11-2,NA,ASSLGQTVGNTIY
TRBV13,NA,ASSYLGVSGLGKEGETQY
TRBV6-1,TRBD2,ASSEPGGYYEQY
TRBV24-1,TRBD1,ATSGSGQGEETQY
TRBV25-1,TRBD2,ASSGGAGRGHEQF
TRBV5-1,NA,ASSLGAVNTEAF
TRBV7-9,NA,ASSLETIGNTIY
TRBV30,NA,AWNNDRSGSPLH
TRBV7-2,NA,ASSLAAIYNEQF
TRBV10-3,NA,AISETSVSGTQY
TRBV2,NA,ASSDAGANQETQY
TRBV30,TRBD2,AWTGLAGGLGEQF